This T cell receptor beta chain is drawn from a study of a mutant IDH1 vaccine in newly diagnosed glioma. The overall study: Treated patients were approximately 62% male, approximately 38% female, mean age approximately 40 years. Most patients had radiochemotherapy with temozolomide before enrollment; others had one alone.

Germline V gene data show CDR1 as SGHDT and CDR2 as YYEEEE. Trimming stripped 0 bases from V and 2 bases from J, with 8 bases between. The CDR3 contains 14 residues. Measured with immunoSEQ multiplex PCR; TCRdb has only the in-frame clones, and not every one. Among some 26,000 clones, about four fifths were seen once, and the ten largest hold more than 15%. Time point given: week 23, last vaccination. Vaccinated patients received 300 ug of mutant IDH1 20-mer peptide per dose, with topical imiquimod. Notes on this clone: What it binds is not known.

The TCR was taken from a woman in her 30s with glioma. J is TRBJ1-2 and V is TRBV5-6; D unresolved. Sequencing was performed on PBMCs, taken from a glioma patient whose treatment included an IDH1 peptide vaccine. This CDR3 is CASSLGQKNYGYTF. CDR3 in DNA: TGTGCCAGCAGCTTGGGGCAGAAAAACTATGGCTACACCTTC.